The T cell receptor (beta chain) described here comes from a study of T-cell reconstitution after alpha-beta-depleted transplantation in children. Regarding the study as a whole: The authors attributed T-cell counts and diversity one year after transplant mostly to newly produced T cells. By about two months after transplant, alpha-beta T cells reportedly arose from several hundred graft clones that had expanded. Some patients' high day-60 TCRbeta diversity was traced to surviving recipient T cells and thymic progenitors.

Looked up from germline, CDR1 is MNHEY and CDR2 is SMNVEV (reference sequence). V lost 4 bases and J lost 3, with 9 bases in between. This CDR3 has 13 amino acids. This clonotype has more than one count but fewer than ten. No antigen is known for it. The library targeted TCRbeta and was prepared with unique molecular identifiers. Via MiXCR, TCRdb re-called the PCR reads, giving one row per CDR3 protein. The table shows 500,000 or so distinct CDR3 sequences, with about an eighth occurring only once. The source is a female patient aged 2-9 years who had a stem cell transplant for aplastic anemia, so the T cells may come from the graft donor. The V and J genes are TRBV27 and TRBJ1-2; TRBD1 might be the D (6 bases). The sample in question was PBMCs, mostly from graft donor cells, obtained 180 days after TCRalphabeta/CD19-depleted stem cell transplant. As DNA, the CDR3 is TGTGCCAGCAGTTCGCGACAGGACTATGGCTACACCTTC. Protein sequence: CASSSRQDYGYTF.